This T cell receptor (beta chain) was documented in a study of identifying expanded T cells in peripheral blood (dated by TCRdb to about 2019). As for the study more broadly: Four technical replicates, made by sequencing separate aliquots from the same pool of genomic DNA, were compared pairwise.

The immunoSEQ Assay, which uses bias-controlled multiplex PCR amplification of genomic DNA, was used to profile TCRbeta CDR3 regions. Processing in the source paper ran as follows. The absolute abundance of each unique TCRbeta CDR3 region was quantified after sequences were collapsed and filtered. Two models were used to test differential abundance: a binomial model (Fisher-equivalent) and a beta-binomial model that adds time-dependent variance fitted from healthy donors. Clones with fewer than 5 combined templates were removed, and a clone was called differentially abundant if the clone's Benjamini-Hochberg FDR was below 0.01. Beta-binomial variance was modeled as a function of total template count across the two samples using the form v = (b*log(k)+a)^2. The immuneACCESS repertoire file appears here via TCRdb, limited to in-frame rearrangements. These files lack a portion of the clones; in checked studies, under half of the deficit traces to unresolved V genes, and the cause of the others is not known. For V, J and clone size, that table is used; D and trimming come from the DNA. This sample has approximately 100,000 clones in its table, and approximately 88% of those were observed once. The ten largest clones take up 15% to 20% of the sample.

About this clone: Its antigen target is currently unknown. Base qualities were left out, and no much larger clone turns up one base away.

During the collection period, no infections or other immune events were recorded for the healthy donors. Healthy-donor blood repertoires served as a training cohort to calibrate time-dependent variance in a beta-binomial model of T-cell clone differential abundance. The training cohort included around ten healthy donors, of whom 3 were female and 7 were male. Donor ages ranged from roughly 29 to 64 years, with an average of about 41 years. Whole blood was collected from each healthy donor at three time points spaced about two weeks apart and obtained from a commercial supplier. Genomic DNA was extracted from unsorted whole blood for immunosequencing. The investigation overall reported the following: Across all healthy-donor time intervals, the beta-binomial model significantly lowered both the number of clones called differentially abundant and the false-positive rate. The authors expected biological variance in healthy repertoires might increase further over much longer intervals such as months to years. Approximately 1.1 differentially abundant clones were flagged by the binomial model between technical replicates, whereas about 15 and 19 were flagged over approximately two weeks and four weeks, respectively. Variance in clone template counts between approximately two-week samples significantly increased with total template count across all healthy donors.

Sequenced material: blood. This clonotype was sampled from a person aged 18 to 75 in good health.

CDR3 region: CASSLAGLGNSPLHF. The DNA is TGCGCCAGCAGCTTGGCAGGGTTGGGGAATTCACCCCTCCACTTT. The V and J segments used are TRBV5-1 and TRBJ1-6; possibly the D gene is TRBD1, per 5 matching bases. The CDR3 has 15 amino acids, counting the end cysteine and phenylalanine. Only CDR3 DNA is held: 45 bases, read in frame from base 1. At the junction V is shortened by 0 bases and J by 7 bases, with 11 bases in between. CDR1 and CDR2, looked up from the germline V gene, are SGHRS and YFSETQ.